The next 27 T cell receptor beta chains were all read from a single sample in a study of shared clonotypes between healthy human individuals. Produced via immunoSEQ multiplex PCR; TCRdb's table is partial and in-frame only. The sample has approximately 1,500,000 clones, 98% seen once; the top ten hold less than 0.55%. Sample: naive CD4+ T cells sorted from blood. As to subset: CD45RA+ positively selected. The receptors derive from a man under 40 in good health.

The chain carries TRBV29-1 and TRBJ2-5, with 8 bases that match TRBD2. V was pared by 4 bases and J by 3 bases, with 7 bases of the junction left unmatched. CDR3 length: 14 residues. The germline V gene encodes CDR1 SQVTM and CDR2 ANQGSEA. CDR3 in DNA: TGCAGCGTTGGACGGGAGGGATTAGAAGAGACCCAGTACTTC. It specifies CSVGREGLEETQYF.

The chain links TRBV4-3 to TRBJ2-1; 8 bases are a match to TRBD2. V was clipped by 4 bases and J by 5 bases; unmatched bases: 10. The CDR3 consists of 16 residues. CDR1 and CDR2 (germline): LGHNA, YSLEER. The CDR3 is CASSPGIAGSNNEQFF. For the CDR3, the DNA is TGCGCCAGCAGCCCGGGGATAGCGGGATCCAACAATGAGCAGTTCTTC.

The J gene is TRBJ1-2, the V gene TRBV28; D may be TRBD1 (6 bases). V was trimmed by 7 bases and J by 4 bases, leaving 19 bases between them. The CDR3 is made up of 15 amino acids. Germline V gene sequence: CDR1 MDHEN, CDR2 SYDVKM. DNA of the CDR3: TGTGCCAGCACCCCTCTTCCGGACAGACGCTATGGCTACACCTTC. Translated, it gives CASTPLPDRRYGYTF.

V and J are TRBV6-6 and TRBJ2-5; D uncertain. Trimming took 2 bases from V and 5 from J, leaving 9 bases between them. Germline lookup yields CDR1 MNHNY and CDR2 SVGAGI (reference sequence). This CDR3 has 13 residues. CDR3 bases: TGTGCCAGCAGTTACCAGACGCGGGAGACCCAGTACTTC. Translating gives CASSYQTRETQYF.

Here the CDR3 DNA reads TGTGCCAGCAGCTTAGGAAACTCATTCCAGCAGTACTTC. Translation: CASSLGNSFQQYF. The chain carries TRBV11-3 and TRBJ2-7; the D is unclear. Trimming removed 1 base at V and 8 bases at J, with 12 bases between. This CDR3 is 13 amino acids long. Germline values: CDR1 SGHNT, CDR2 YENEEA.

This rearrangement joins TRBV20-1 to TRBJ2-1; the D gene could be TRBD1 or TRBD2 (5 bases each). The CDR3 spans 8 residues. Germline CDR1 is DFQATT and CDR2 is SNEGSKA (reference sequence). The germline V and J ends were trimmed by 7 bases and 14 bases, with 9 bases remaining between them. Written as DNA, the CDR3 is TGCAGTGTCCTGGGGGAGTTCTTC. As protein: CSVLGEFF.

The chain uses TRBV7-2 and TRBJ2-2; D gene uncertain. The CDR3 extends over 13 amino acids. V was shortened by 5 bases and J by 1 base, with 5 bases between the two germline ends. In germline, CDR1 is SGHTA, CDR2 FQGNSA. DNA of the CDR3: TGTGCCAGCAGCAAGGAGAACACCGGGGAGCTGTTTTTT. As protein: CASSKENTGELFF.

The chain uses TRBV5-4 and TRBJ2-7; the D is unclear. The CDR3 has 15 residues. Trimming pared 4 bases from V and 7 bases from J, leaving 21 bases between. Germline-derived CDR1 and CDR2 are SGHNT and YYREEE (reference sequence). As DNA, the CDR3 is TGTGCCAGCAGCCCCGGACCTTCCGTCCGGTGGGAGCAGTACTTC. Encoded protein: CASSPGPSVRWEQYF.

This chain connects TRBV5-1 to TRBJ1-5, with a weak D call TRBD1 (6 bases). The CDR3 loop spans 15 amino acids. The V end was cut by 1 base, the J end by 6 bases, with 14 bases between. The germline V gene encodes CDR1 SGHRS and CDR2 YFSETQ. The CDR3 protein is CASSLLGAPGQPQHF. The CDR3 DNA is TGCGCCAGCAGCTTGTTGGGGGCGCCGGGTCAGCCCCAGCATTTT.

The rearrangement uses TRBV5-4 and TRBJ2-5; 7 bases match TRBD1. Germline V CDR1 and CDR2: SGHNT, YYREEE (reference sequence). The J segment lost 0 bases and the V segment lost 3 bases, leaving 2 bases of the junction unmatched. The CDR3 totals 14 residues. CDR3 nucleotide sequence: TGTGCCAGCAGCTGGGGACAGCACCAAGAGACCCAGTACTTC. Amino acid sequence: CASSWGQHQETQYF.

This chain uses TRBV7-9 with TRBJ1-1; tentatively, D is TRBD1 (5 bases). CDR1 is SEHNR and CDR2 is FQNEAQ in the germline V gene (reference sequence). The CDR3 sequence is 14 residues long. The germline V and J ends were trimmed by 4 bases and 7 bases, with 16 bases remaining between them. CDR3 region: CASSSRPGPHEAFF. CDR3 sequence (DNA): TGTGCCAGCAGCTCACGACCGGGACCCCATGAAGCTTTCTTT. Using reference TRBV7-9 and TRBJ1-1 for the parts outside the CDR3, the full variable domain is DTGVSQNPRHKITKRGQNVTFRCDPISEHNRLYWYRQTLGQGPEFLTYFQNEAQLEKSRLLSDRFSAERPKGSFSTLEIQRTEQGDSAMYLCASSSRPGPHEAFFGQGTRLTVV.

The CDR3 DNA follows: TGCGCCAGCAGCTTGTACTTCGGGAGGGAGGGTGAGCAGTTCTTC. This sequence encodes CASSLYFGREGEQFF. The rearrangement links TRBV5-1 to TRBJ2-1; 8 positions agree with TRBD2. CDR1 and CDR2 from the germline V gene are SGHRS and YFSETQ. The CDR3 is 15 amino acids. V lost 1 base and J lost 9; bases outside the gene matches: 9.

V and J are TRBV6-5 and TRBJ1-1; D is undetermined. Deletions cut 0 bases from V and 4 bases from J, with 9 bases between. The CDR3 runs to 14 residues. Germline CDR1 reads MNHEY; CDR2 reads SVGAGI. The DNA for the CDR3 is TGTGCCAGCAGTTACTCCCTTATTAGCACTGAAGCTTTCTTT. Protein sequence: CASSYSLISTEAFF.

The V call is TRBV6-1, the J call TRBJ1-2, with 7 positions matching TRBD1. The CDR3 runs to 15 residues. Germline V gene lookup returns CDR1 MNHNS and CDR2 SASEGT. With V trimmed by 4 bases and J by 3 bases, 8 bases remained unmatched. CDR3: CASSATGAGYYGYTF. The CDR3 DNA sequence: TGTGCCAGCAGTGCAACAGGGGCGGGTTACTATGGCTACACCTTC.

This clone occurred once. The genes are TRBV6-6 and TRBJ2-2; possibly TRBD2 for D (6 bases). The CDR3 contains 15 residues. Trimming removed 7 bases from V and 3 bases from J, with 15 bases in between. CDR1 and CDR2 (germline): MNHNY, SVGAGI (reference sequence). The CDR3 reads CASKVTGEYTGELFF. CDR3 DNA sequence: TGTGCCAGCAAGGTAACGGGAGAGTACACCGGGGAGCTGTTTTTT.

This clone is a singleton in its sample. J is TRBJ2-2 and V is TRBV19; TRBD1 agrees at 9 bases. The CDR3 has 16 residues. Losses at the gene ends were 5 bases for V and 3 bases for J; bases not matched to a gene: 7. Germline V CDR1 and CDR2: LNHDA, SQIVND (reference sequence). The CDR3: CASSLDRGAYTGELFF. The DNA for the CDR3 is TGTGCCAGTAGTCTCGACAGGGGGGCGTACACCGGGGAGCTGTTTTTT.

V is TRBV29-1 and J is TRBJ1-5, with D possibly TRBD1 on 5 matching bases. Germline V gives CDR1 SQVTM, CDR2 ANQGSEA. The CDR3 covers 13 residues. V lost 6 bases and J lost 3, with 12 bases in between. CDR3: CSVADRSNQPQHF. CDR3 DNA: TGCAGCGTGGCCGACAGATCCAATCAGCCCCAGCATTTT.

The chain joins TRBV6-6 to TRBJ1-2, with TRBD1 as a possible D gene (5 bases). V lost 7 bases, J lost 4 bases, and 22 bases lay in between. The CDR3 sequence is 16 residues long. Looked up from germline, CDR1 is MNHNY and CDR2 is SVGAGI (reference sequence). The DNA for the CDR3 is TGTGCCAGCAACCTGGGGCCCCCACTCGATTCCTATGGCTACACCTTC. This translates into CASNLGPPLDSYGYTF.

V is TRBV9 and J is TRBJ2-3, with D possibly matching TRBD1 (6 bases). There are 15 residues in the CDR3. Germline CDR1 reads SGDLS; CDR2 reads YYNGEE. Trimming pared 4 bases from V and 0 bases from J, leaving 12 bases between. CDR3 nucleotides: TGTGCCAGCAGCCCTTGGGGGCGTAGCACAGATACGCAGTATTTT. Protein sequence: CASSPWGRSTDTQYF.

The gene calls are TRBV28 and TRBJ2-4, with no clear D. The germline V gene has CDR1 MDHEN and CDR2 SYDVKM. The CDR3 consists of 12 residues. V dropped 5 bases and J dropped 3 bases, with 5 bases sitting between them. This CDR3 is CASSTYKNIQYF. The CDR3 DNA follows: TGTGCCAGCAGTACGTACAAAAACATTCAGTACTTC.

The rearrangement uses TRBV5-5 and TRBJ2-2; 8 bases align to TRBD2. Per the germline V gene, CDR1 is SGHKS and CDR2 is YYEKEE (reference sequence). Unmatched junction bases numbered 10, after V lost 5 bases and J lost 10 bases. The CDR3 runs 14 residues. The CDR3 nucleotides read TGTGCCAGCAGTTGGACTAGCCACCCTACGGAGCTGTTTTTT. This codes for CASSWTSHPTELFF.

The V gene is TRBV29-1, the J gene TRBJ2-3, with 10 bases lining up with TRBD2. Trimming took 0 bases from V and 5 from J; bases not matched to a gene: 11. This CDR3 spans 17 amino acids. Germline V gives CDR1 SQVTM, CDR2 ANQGSEA. CDR3 loop: CSVEDDTTSGKIDTQYF. CDR3 bases: TGCAGCGTTGAAGACGACACCACTAGCGGGAAAATAGATACGCAGTATTTT.

The J gene is TRBJ2-1, the V gene TRBV10-1; D call uncertain. The CDR3 has 12 residues. Germline CDR1 and CDR2: WNHNN and SYGVQD (reference sequence). V was trimmed by 3 bases and J by 6 bases, leaving 6 bases between them. CDR3 sequence: CASSERRNEQFF. The CDR3 nucleotides read TGCGCCAGCAGTGAACGGCGCAATGAGCAGTTCTTC.

On this clone: The DNA is omitted, as the CDR3 cannot be located on it reliably, and the CDR3 follows TCRdb's listing. This chain connects TRBV5-4 to TRBJ1-2; the table's D call, TRBD1, has no DNA check behind it. Termini included, the CDR3 measures 16 amino acids. Germline assignment: CDR1 SGHNT and CDR2 YYREEE (reference sequence). The CDR3 loop is CASSFLWTGARYGYTF.

Turning to this clone: Other DNA sequences in this sample translate to the same CDR3. The chain is built from TRBV28 and TRBJ1-2; no clear D gene. CDR1 and CDR2 from the germline V gene are MDHEN and SYDVKM. There are 12 residues in the CDR3. Trimming left V 3 bases short and J 5 bases short, with 7 bases between. CDR3 bases: TGTGCCAGCAGTTTTCGGGGATATGGCTACACCTTC. It is translated as CASSFRGYGYTF.

The chain is built from TRBV7-7 and TRBJ2-1; unclear D gene. V was cut by 5 bases and J by 7 bases, with 18 bases left in between. The CDR3 runs 15 residues. CDR1 is SSHAT, CDR2 FNYEAQ, per germline (reference sequence). This chain's CDR3 is CASSPTGLSRNEQFF. DNA of the CDR3: TGTGCCAGCAGCCCGACTGGGCTTTCAAGGAATGAGCAGTTCTTC.

The sample holds a few counts of this clone. The rearrangement links TRBV5-4 to TRBJ1-5; D is undetermined. Germline V gives CDR1 SGHNT, CDR2 YYREEE (reference sequence). The CDR3 has 12 residues. V lost 3 bases to trimming and J lost 3 bases, with 4 bases between them. The CDR3 bases are TGTGCCAGCAGCTCCGACAATCAGCCCCAGCATTTT. Its protein is CASSSDNQPQHF.